This TCR beta chain was obtained from a study of blood T cell repertoires in COVID-19. Overall study context: Sites in the United States, Italy and Spain provided acute and convalescent COVID-19 samples. The analysed material was cDNA or gDNA that came from T cells, B-cell-depleted T cells, or PBMCs.

Original handling: Cell counts per sample came from amplifying reference gene primers. The assay was immunoSEQ multiplex PCR, and TCRdb's table has in-frame clones only and misses some. Clonal size and the V and J genes are those of that table, whereas D and trimming came from the DNA. The table shows around 170,000 clones, with less than 90% occurring only once. The sequence came from a man in his sixties with acute or convalescent COVID-19. Sequencing used peripheral blood.

The CDR3 bases are TGTGCCAGCAGTGAAGGGGGGGGAAGCTATGGCTACACCTTC. Translated, it gives CASSEGGGSYGYTF. This chain uses TRBV6-1 with TRBJ1-2, with D perhaps TRBD1 (5 bases). The CDR3 extends over 14 amino acids. Germline assignment: CDR1 MNHNS and CDR2 SASEGT. V was trimmed by 1 base and J by 4 bases, leaving 10 bases between them.